The 18 T cell receptor beta chains in this list originate from one sample, sequenced in a study of blood T cell repertoires in COVID-19. Clones were sequenced by immunoSEQ multiplex PCR, and TCRdb holds only the in-frame ones, with some missing. Of about 260,000 clones listed, approximately 92% are singletons. Sequencing used peripheral blood. The receptor source for this set is a young adult with COVID-19, enrolled during active disease.

The chain links TRBV7-2 to TRBJ2-7; D ambiguous. Germline V lookup: CDR1 SGHTA, CDR2 FQGNSA. The CDR3 covers 13 residues. V lost 1 base and J lost 6, with 10 bases in between. The CDR3 spells CASSLVSSGEQYF. The CDR3 nucleotides are TGTGCCAGCAGCTTAGTTTCATCGGGCGAGCAGTACTTC. The full variable domain, in which reference TRBV7-2 and TRBJ2-7 provide the parts outside the CDR3, is GAGVSQSPSNKVTEKGKDVELRCDPISGHTALYWYRQSLGQGLEFLIYFQGNSAPDKSGLPSDRFSAERTGGSVSTLTIQRTQQEDSAVYLCASSLVSSGEQYFGPGTRLTVT.

This chain joins TRBV4-1 and TRBJ2-7, with a possible D match to TRBD1 (6 bases). CDR3 length: 17 amino acids. Germline V CDR1 and CDR2: MGHRA, YSYEKL. The V and J ends lost 4 bases and 0 bases respectively, with 19 bases between them. CDR3 nucleotide sequence: TGCGCCAGCAGCCGAGAATTTCGGACAGCTAGCTCCTACGAGCAGTACTTC. Amino acids: CASSREFRTASSYEQYF.

The V gene is TRBV12-5, the J gene TRBJ2-2; D is uncertain. Germline assignment: CDR1 LGHNT and CDR2 FRNRAP. Trimming stripped 6 bases from V and 7 bases from J, with 12 bases between. The CDR3 consists of 13 residues. CDR3 loop: CASGVSESGELFF. The CDR3 bases are TGTGCTAGTGGAGTCAGTGAAAGCGGGGAGCTGTTTTTT. Using reference TRBV12-5 and TRBJ2-2 for the parts outside the CDR3, the full variable domain is DARVTQTPRHKVTEMGQEVTMRCQPILGHNTVFWYRQTMMQGLELLAYFRNRAPLDDSGMPKDRFSAEMPDATLATLKIQPSEPRDSAVYFCASGVSESGELFFGEGSRLTVL.

This clone was picked up one time. The genes are TRBV27 and TRBJ2-1; a possible D gene is TRBD2 (6 bases). This CDR3 region has 16 residues. Trimming took 5 bases from V and 6 from J, leaving 20 bases between them. Germline-derived CDR1 and CDR2 are MNHEY and SMNVEV (reference sequence). CDR3 coding DNA: TGTGCCAGCAGTACTCTGGAGGGGAAGGGGTCCAATGAGCAGTTCTTC. Its translation is CASSTLEGKGSNEQFF.

V gene TRBV5-1 combines with J gene TRBJ1-1; D gene ambiguous. The CDR3 spans 13 residues. Per germline, CDR1 SGHRS and CDR2 YFSETQ. V was pared by 3 bases and J by 8 bases, with 14 bases between. CDR3 nucleotides: TGCGCCAGCAGCTCTTTTCCGGAGAGCGAAGCTTTCTTT. Residues: CASSSFPESEAFF.

The rearrangement links TRBV10-3 to TRBJ1-2; a possible D gene is TRBD1 (6 bases). Trimming stripped 6 bases from V and 2 bases from J, with 16 bases between. There are 15 residues in the CDR3. CDR1 is ENHRY, CDR2 SYGVKD, per germline. CDR3 bases: TGTGCCATCAGGTCGGGACAATATACGAACTATGGCTACACCTTC. Translating it yields CAIRSGQYTNYGYTF.

The gene calls are TRBV7-8 and TRBJ1-5; D might be TRBD1 (6 bases). The CDR3 is 13 amino acids. CDR1 and CDR2 from the germline V gene are SGHVS and FQNEAQ. Deletions cut 5 bases from V and 7 bases from J, with 12 bases between. The CDR3 nucleotides read TGTGCCAGCAGCCTTACAGGGACCCAGCCCCAGCATTTT. Its translation is CASSLTGTQPQHF.

The chain is built from TRBV7-9 and TRBJ2-1; 10 bases are shared with TRBD2. V dropped 4 bases and J dropped 6; count of bases not matched to a gene: 9. Germline CDR1 is SEHNR and CDR2 is FQNEAQ (reference sequence). The CDR3 runs to 16 residues. The CDR3 sequence is CASSSSSSGRANEQFF. The CDR3 nucleotides read TGTGCCAGCAGCTCTAGTTCCAGCGGGAGGGCCAATGAGCAGTTCTTC. Together with reference TRBV7-9 and TRBJ2-1, the CDR3 gives the full variable domain: DTGVSQNPRHKITKRGQNVTFRCDPISEHNRLYWYRQTLGQGPEFLTYFQNEAQLEKSRLLSDRFSAERPKGSFSTLEIQRTEQGDSAMYLCASSSSSSGRANEQFFGPGTRLTVL.

The CDR3 protein is CASRTPNQPQHF. The CDR3 DNA sequence: TGTGCCAGTAGAACACCCAATCAGCCCCAGCATTTT. The rearrangement joins TRBV19 to TRBJ1-5; no reliable D call. The germline CDR1 and CDR2 sequences are LNHDA and SQIVND (reference sequence). Trimming took 6 bases from V and 3 from J, leaving 6 bases between them. The CDR3 sequence is 12 residues long. Supplemented by reference TRBV19 and TRBJ1-5, the full variable domain reads DGGITQSPKYLFRKEGQNVTLSCEQNLNHDAMYWYRQDPGQGLRLIYYSQIVNDFQKGDIAEGYSVSREKKESFPLTVTSAQKNPTAFYLCASRTPNQPQHFGDGTRLSIL.

The rearrangement uses TRBV19 and TRBJ1-1, with D unclear. The germline gives CDR1 LNHDA, CDR2 SQIVND (reference sequence). V was pared by 3 bases and J by 0 bases, with 5 bases between. This CDR3 comprises 13 residues. The CDR3 nucleotides read TGTGCCAGTAGTATCCTTTTGAACACTGAAGCTTTCTTT. This sequence encodes CASSILLNTEAFF.

V and J are TRBV6-2 or TRBV6-3 and TRBJ2-7; D is uncertain. The V end was cut by 10 bases, the J end by 0 bases, with 16 bases between. The CDR3 runs 14 residues. The germline CDR1 and CDR2 sequences are MNHEY and SVGEGT. CDR3 loop: CATSPGVPSYEQYF. CDR3 DNA: TGTGCCACCAGCCCAGGAGTCCCCTCCTACGAGCAGTACTTC.

CDR3 amino acids: CASSRGGPGELFF. In DNA form, the CDR3 reads TGTGCCAGCAGTCGAGGGGGCCCCGGGGAGCTGTTTTTT. The chain links TRBV5-6 to TRBJ2-2; 7 bases match TRBD1. Looked up from germline, CDR1 is SGHDT and CDR2 is YYEEEE. The CDR3 has 13 residues. The J segment lost 6 bases and the V segment lost 5 bases, leaving 4 bases of the junction unmatched. Looking up the rest from reference TRBV5-6 and TRBJ2-2 gives the full variable domain: DAGVTQSPTHLIKTRGQQVTLRCSPKSGHDTVSWYQQALGQGPQFIFQYYEEEERQRGNFPDRFSGHQFPNYSSELNVNALLLGDSALYLCASSRGGPGELFFGEGSRLTVL.

The V and J genes are TRBV6-5 and TRBJ2-5; D is possibly TRBD2 (5 bases). The CDR3 loop spans 14 amino acids. The V end was cut by 10 bases, the J end by 5 bases, with 20 bases between. In germline, CDR1 is MNHEY, CDR2 SVGAGI. CDR3 sequence: CATGSGRLPETQYF. The CDR3 nucleotides read TGTGCCACCGGCAGCGGCAGGCTTCCGGAGACCCAGTACTTC.

The chain couples TRBV6-5 to TRBJ1-2; D gene unclear. Trimming pared 4 bases from V and 0 bases from J, leaving 9 bases between. Germline assignment: CDR1 MNHEY and CDR2 SVGAGI. The CDR3 consists of 14 residues. CDR3 sequence: CASSFGGSNYGYTF. CDR3 nucleotide sequence: TGTGCCAGCAGTTTCGGCGGGTCTAACTATGGCTACACCTTC.

This clone was detected only a few times. In DNA form, the CDR3 reads TGCGCCAGCAGTCCTCCTAACACCGGGGAGCTGTTTTTT. Translation: CASSPPNTGELFF. V usage is TRBV5-1 and J usage is TRBJ2-2; D remains ambiguous. Germline-derived CDR1 and CDR2 are SGHRS and YFSETQ. The CDR3 contains 13 residues. Trimming stripped 5 bases from V and 2 bases from J, with 7 bases between.

The chain joins TRBV9 to TRBJ2-2; 12 bases align to TRBD2. V dropped 4 bases and J dropped 3; count of bases not matched to a gene: 4. From germline, CDR1 is SGDLS and CDR2 YYNGEE. The CDR3 has 16 amino acids. CDR3 sequence (DNA): TGTGCCAGCAGCCATAGACTAGCGGGGGACACCGGGGAGCTGTTTTTT. Residues: CASSHRLAGDTGELFF.

CDR3 sequence: CASSSEKQGGAEAFF. The CDR3 DNA follows: TGTGCCAGCAGCTCGGAGAAGCAGGGAGGGGCTGAAGCTTTCTTT. This chain links TRBV5-5 with TRBJ1-1; tentative D call: TRBD1 (5 bases). Germline V gene sequence: CDR1 SGHKS, CDR2 YYEKEE (reference sequence). This CDR3 contains 15 residues. V lost 3 bases to trimming and J lost 6 bases, with 18 bases between them.

The chain couples TRBV2 to TRBJ2-7, with 9 bases that match TRBD1. Germline CDR1 reads SNHLY; CDR2 reads FYNNEI. The CDR3 extends over 15 amino acids. J gave up 4 bases and V 2 bases, and 6 bases lay outside the gene matches. The CDR3 region is CASSELRTGEYEQYF. The CDR3 nucleotides read TGTGCCAGCAGTGAATTAAGGACAGGGGAGTACGAGCAGTACTTC. Complete variable domain (other parts from reference TRBV2 and TRBJ2-7): EPEVTQTPSHQVTQMGQEVILRCVPISNHLYFYWYRQILGQKVEFLVSFYNNEISEKSEIFDDQFSVERPDGSNFTLKIRSTKLEDSAMYFCASSELRTGEYEQYFGPGTRLTVT.